This T cell receptor beta chain originates from a study of Graves' ophthalmopathy and Graves' hyperthyroidism. The wider study: Pretreatment peripheral blood was obtained at initial diagnosis.

Moderate-to-severe activity, CAS at least 3, NOSPECS at least 4 and duration under 3 months characterized donors with ophthalmopathy. Uncontrolled infections, pregnancy, lactation or other autoimmune diseases led to patient exclusion. The authors used Ficoll-Paque density gradient centrifugation to separate PBMCs. The input was around 9 ml of fresh peripheral blood. Using RNA transcripts, the TCR beta CDR3 regions were amplified. A first-round RT-PCR used HTBI primers, followed by a second-round multiplex PCR. TCRdb reanalysed the multiplex PCR reads using MiXCR and keeps one entry per CDR3 protein. The sample lists almost 750,000 distinct CDR3 sequences; roughly two fifths were seen once. Germline V gene sequence: CDR1 MGHDK, CDR2 SYGVNS. CDR3 size: 16 residues. V was shortened by 6 bases and J by 6 bases, with 20 bases between the two germline ends.

V and J are TRBV25-1 and TRBJ2-2, with D possibly TRBD2 on 5 matching bases. The sequencing input was peripheral blood. The TCR originated in an adult man with Graves' ophthalmopathy. CDR3 in amino acids: CASSRLIEGSAGELFF. The CDR3 bases are TGTGCCAGCAGCCGCCTTATTGAGGGCTCCGCCGGGGAGCTGTTTTTT.